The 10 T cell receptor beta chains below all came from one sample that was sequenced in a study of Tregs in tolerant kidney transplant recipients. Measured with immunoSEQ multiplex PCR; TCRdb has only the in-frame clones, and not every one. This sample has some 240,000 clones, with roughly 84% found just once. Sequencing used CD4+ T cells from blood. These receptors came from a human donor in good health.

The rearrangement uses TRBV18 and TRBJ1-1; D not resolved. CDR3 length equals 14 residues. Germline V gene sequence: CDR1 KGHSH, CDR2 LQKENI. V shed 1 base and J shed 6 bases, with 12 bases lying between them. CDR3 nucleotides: TGTGCCAGCTCACCACTGGGGATCGAGTCTGAAGCTTTCTTT. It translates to CASSPLGIESEAFF.

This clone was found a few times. The CDR3 sequence is CASSGATGSGTGELFF. CDR3 nucleotides: TGTGCCAGCAGTGGAGCTACGGGGTCGGGCACCGGGGAGCTGTTTTTT. The rearrangement links TRBV25-1 to TRBJ2-2, with D possibly being TRBD2 (5 bases). CDR3 length equals 16 residues. V lost 4 bases to trimming and J lost 4 bases, with 16 bases between them. Germline V lookup: CDR1 MGHDK, CDR2 SYGVNS.

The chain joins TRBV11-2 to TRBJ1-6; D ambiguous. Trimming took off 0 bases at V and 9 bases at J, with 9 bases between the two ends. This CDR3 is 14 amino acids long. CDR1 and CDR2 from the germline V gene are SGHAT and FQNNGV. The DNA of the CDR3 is TGTGCCAGCAGCTTAGACGGGCGGGGTTCACCCCTCCACTTT. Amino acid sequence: CASSLDGRGSPLHF.

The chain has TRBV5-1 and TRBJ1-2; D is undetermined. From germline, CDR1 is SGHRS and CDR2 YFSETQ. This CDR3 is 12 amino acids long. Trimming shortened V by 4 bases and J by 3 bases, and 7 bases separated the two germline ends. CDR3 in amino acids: CASSPKDYGYTF. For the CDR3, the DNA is TGCGCCAGCAGCCCGAAAGACTATGGCTACACCTTC.

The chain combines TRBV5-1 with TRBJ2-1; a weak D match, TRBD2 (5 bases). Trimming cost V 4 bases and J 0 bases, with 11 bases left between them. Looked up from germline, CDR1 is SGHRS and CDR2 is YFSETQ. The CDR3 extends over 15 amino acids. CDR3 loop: CASSLILGSYNEQFF. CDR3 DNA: TGCGCCAGCAGCCTAATACTAGGCTCCTACAATGAGCAGTTCTTC.

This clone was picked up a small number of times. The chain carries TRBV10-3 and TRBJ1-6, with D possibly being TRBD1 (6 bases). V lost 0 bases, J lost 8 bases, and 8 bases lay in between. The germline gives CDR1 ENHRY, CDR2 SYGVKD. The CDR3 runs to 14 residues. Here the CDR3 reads CAISESTGHSPLHF. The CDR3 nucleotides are TGTGCCATCAGTGAGTCTACAGGGCATTCACCCCTCCACTTT.

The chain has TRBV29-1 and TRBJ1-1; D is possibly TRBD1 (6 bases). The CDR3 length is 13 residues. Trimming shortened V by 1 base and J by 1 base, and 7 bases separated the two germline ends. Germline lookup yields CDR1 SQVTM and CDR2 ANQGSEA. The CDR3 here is CSVEVRGNTEAFF. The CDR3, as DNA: TGCAGCGTTGAAGTCAGGGGGAACACTGAAGCTTTCTTT.

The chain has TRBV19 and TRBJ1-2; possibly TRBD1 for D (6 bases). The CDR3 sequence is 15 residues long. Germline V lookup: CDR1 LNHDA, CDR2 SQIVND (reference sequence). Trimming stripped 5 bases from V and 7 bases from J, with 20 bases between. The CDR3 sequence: CASSGRTGRTSGYTF. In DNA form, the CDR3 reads TGTGCCAGTAGTGGACGAACAGGGCGCACGAGTGGCTACACCTTC.

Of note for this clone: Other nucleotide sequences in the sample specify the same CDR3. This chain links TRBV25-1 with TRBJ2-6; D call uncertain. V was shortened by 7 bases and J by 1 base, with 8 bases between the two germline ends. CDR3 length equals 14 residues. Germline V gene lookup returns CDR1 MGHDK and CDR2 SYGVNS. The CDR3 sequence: CASTPPSGANVLTF. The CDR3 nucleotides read TGTGCCAGCACCCCCCCATCTGGGGCCAACGTCCTGACTTTC. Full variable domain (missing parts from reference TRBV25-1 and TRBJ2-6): EADIYQTPRYLVIGTGKKITLECSQTMGHDKMYWYQQDPGMELHLIHYSYGVNSTEKGDLSSESTVSRIRTEHFPLTLESARPSHTSQYLCASTPPSGANVLTFGAGSRLTVL.

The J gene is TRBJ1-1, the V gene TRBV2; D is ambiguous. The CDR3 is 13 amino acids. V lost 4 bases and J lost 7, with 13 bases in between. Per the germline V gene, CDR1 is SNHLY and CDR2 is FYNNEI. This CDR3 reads CASSARVDDEAFF. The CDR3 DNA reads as TGTGCCAGCAGTGCTAGGGTCGACGATGAAGCTTTCTTT.